This T cell receptor (beta chain) was identified in a study of PD-1 blockade in classical Hodgkin lymphoma. Whole-study findings and limits: Similar baseline diversity was found in complete responders and newly diagnosed patients.

As to time point: cycle 4 day 1 (C4D1), after 6 weeks of nivolumab. The patients all showed relapse after autologous stem cell transplantation, while their brentuximab vedotin exposure varied. In germline, CDR1 is MDHEN, CDR2 SYDVKM. The CDR3 sequence is 14 residues long. V lost 3 bases and J lost 0, with 8 bases in between. Regarding this clone: The antigen is undetermined.

TCRdb keeps only in-frame clones here, not all; method: immunoSEQ multiplex PCR. In the table there are 27,000 or so clones, about 72% of which are singletons. The TCR sequence derives from a human donor with classical Hodgkin lymphoma. The chain is built from TRBV28 and TRBJ2-5; D gene unclear. The sequencing used peripheral blood mononuclear cells (PBMCs), collected before the fourth cycle of nivolumab. The CDR3 region has the DNA TGTGCCAGCAGTTTTCTTCAGTACCAAGAGACCCAGTACTTC. It is translated as CASSFLQYQETQYF.